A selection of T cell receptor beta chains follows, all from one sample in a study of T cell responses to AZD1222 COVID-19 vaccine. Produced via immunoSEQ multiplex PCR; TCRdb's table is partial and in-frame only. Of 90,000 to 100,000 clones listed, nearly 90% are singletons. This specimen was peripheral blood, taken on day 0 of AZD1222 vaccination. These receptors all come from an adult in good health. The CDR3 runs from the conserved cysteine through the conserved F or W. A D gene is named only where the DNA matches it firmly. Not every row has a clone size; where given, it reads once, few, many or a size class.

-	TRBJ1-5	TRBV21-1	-	TGTGCCAGCAGTAAAGGGCGGGGCCGGGACAGCAATCAGCCCCAGCATTTT	CASSKGRGRDSNQPQHF
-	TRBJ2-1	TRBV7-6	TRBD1	TGTGCCAGCAGCCCCCCTATGGGACAGGGACCCTACAATGAGCAGTTCTTC	CASSPPMGQGPYNEQFF
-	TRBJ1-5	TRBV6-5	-	TGTGCCAGCAGCACCGGGCATAGCAATCAGCCCCAGCATTTT	CASSTGHSNQPQHF
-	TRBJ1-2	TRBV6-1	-	TGTGCCAGCAGTGAATCATCTAACTATGGCTACACCTTC	CASSESSNYGYTF
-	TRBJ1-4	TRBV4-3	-	TGCGCCAGCGGATTGGGGAATAGGGATGAAAAACTGTTTTTT	CASGLGNRDEKLFF
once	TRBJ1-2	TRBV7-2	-	TGTGCCAGCAGCCGACCACCAAGCGGCGGCTACACCTTC	CASSRPPSGGYTF
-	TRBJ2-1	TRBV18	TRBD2	TGTGCCAGCTCCCAGAGCGGGGGGGCGTACAATGAGCAGTTCTTC	CASSQSGGAYNEQFF
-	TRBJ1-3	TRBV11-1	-	TGTGCCAGCAGCTTTACGGGGATCACTGGAAACACCATATATTTT	CASSFTGITGNTIYF
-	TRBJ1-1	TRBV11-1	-	TGTGCCAGCGGTTGGGAGGGGACTGAAGCTTTCTTT	CASGWEGTEAFF
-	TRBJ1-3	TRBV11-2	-	TGTGCCAGCAGCCAACGGCTGGAGACTTTCTCTGGAAACACCATATATTTT	CASSQRLETFSGNTIYF
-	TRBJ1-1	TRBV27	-	TGTGCCAGCAGCCCCTTCACAGGGCCTGTAATTGATACTGAAGCTTTCTTT	CASSPFTGPVIDTEAFF
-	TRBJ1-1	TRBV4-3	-	TGCGCCAGCAGCCAAGCACCCAGGAACACTGAAGCTTTCTTT	CASSQAPRNTEAFF
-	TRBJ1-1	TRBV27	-	TGTGCCAGCAGTTTAAAGGGGGGCGGCCAAGCTTTCTTT	CASSLKGGGQAFF
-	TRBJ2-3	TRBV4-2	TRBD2	TGTGCCAGCAGCCAAGCTTTAGCGGGAGGGCTTAGCACAGATACGCAGTATTTT	CASSQALAGGLSTDTQYF
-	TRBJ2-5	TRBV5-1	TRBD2	TGCGCCAGCAGCTCCGGGACTAGCGGGACCGGGCGGCAAGAGACCCAGTACTTC	CASSSGTSGTGRQETQYF
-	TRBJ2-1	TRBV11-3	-	TGTGCCAGCAGCTTAGAAGGGTCCCTCTCCTACAATGAGCAGTTCTTC	CASSLEGSLSYNEQFF
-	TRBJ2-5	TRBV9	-	TGTGCCAGCAGCGTGACGGTCGGAGATTACCAAGAGACCCAGTACTTC	CASSVTVGDYQETQYF
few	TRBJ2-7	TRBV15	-	TGTGCCACCAGCAGAGATCAGATCTCCTACGAGCAGTACTTC	CATSRDQISYEQYF
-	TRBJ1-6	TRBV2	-	TGTGCCAGCTCACCCTATGACTATAATTCACCCCTCCACTTT	CASSPYDYNSPLHF
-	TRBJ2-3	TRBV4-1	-	TGCGCCAGCAGCCAAGATCTGGTAACAGAGGTTTTCACAGATACGCAGTATTTT	CASSQDLVTEVFTDTQYF
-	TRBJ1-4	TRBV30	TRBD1	TGTGCCTGGAGGAGACAGGGGTTTACTGAAAAACTGTTTTTT	CAWRRQGFTEKLFF
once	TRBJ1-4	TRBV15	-	TGTGCCACCAGCAGAGCAAGGGCCAGGGGCGCCAATGAAAAACTGTTTTTT	CATSRARARGANEKLFF
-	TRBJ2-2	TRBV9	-	TGTGCCAGCAGCCCCCATGGCGGGGAGACCGGGGAGCTGTTTTTT	CASSPHGGETGELFF
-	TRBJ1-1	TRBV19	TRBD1	TGTGCCACTAAGGACAGGGCTTTTAGTGAAGCTTTCTTT	CATKDRAFSEAFF
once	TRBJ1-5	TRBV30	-	TGTGCCTGGAGCGGTGAGGGATATCAGCCCCAGCATTTT	CAWSGEGYQPQHF
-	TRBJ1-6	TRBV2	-	TGTGCCAGCAGTTTTGACAGCCTCTATAATTCACCCCTCCACTTT	CASSFDSLYNSPLHF
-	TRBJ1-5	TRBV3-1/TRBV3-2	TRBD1	TGTGCCAGCAGCCGACAGGGCCATAGCAATCAGCCCCAGCATTTT	CASSRQGHSNQPQHF
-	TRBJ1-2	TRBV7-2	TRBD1	TGTGCCAGCAGCTTAGCGCCGGGACAGGGCCATGGCTACACCTTC	CASSLAPGQGHGYTF
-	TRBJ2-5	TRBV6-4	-	TGTGCCAGCAGACGGATACGGGGGCGGGAGACCCAGTACTTC	CASRRIRGRETQYF